The sequence of this T cell receptor beta chain was determined in a study of T cell responses to AZD1222 COVID-19 vaccine. Clones were sequenced by immunoSEQ multiplex PCR, and TCRdb holds only the in-frame ones, with some missing. The sample shows 140,000 or so clones, 86% of them seen only once. The CDR3 has 12 residues. Germline CDR1 reads SEHNR; CDR2 reads FQNEAQ (reference sequence). V lost 4 bases and J 6 bases, leaving 9 bases between the germline ends. This chain uses TRBV7-9 with TRBJ2-5; unclear D gene. Sequenced material: peripheral blood, taken 28 days after the second AZD1222 dose. The receptor comes from an adult who received the AZD1222 COVID-19 vaccine. CDR3: CASSSLGKTQYF. CDR3 DNA sequence: TGTGCCAGCAGCTCCCTGGGAAAGACCCAGTACTTC.